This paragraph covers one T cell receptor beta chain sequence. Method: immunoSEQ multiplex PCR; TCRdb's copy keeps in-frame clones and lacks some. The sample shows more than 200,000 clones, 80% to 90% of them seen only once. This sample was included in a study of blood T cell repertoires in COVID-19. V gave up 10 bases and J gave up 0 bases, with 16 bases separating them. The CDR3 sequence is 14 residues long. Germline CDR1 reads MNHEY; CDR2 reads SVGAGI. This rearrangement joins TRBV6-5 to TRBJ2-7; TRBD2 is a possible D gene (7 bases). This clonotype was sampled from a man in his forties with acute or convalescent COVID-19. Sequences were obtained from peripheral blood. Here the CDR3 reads CATGAAGASYEQYF. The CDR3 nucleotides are TGTGCCACGGGGGCGGCGGGGGCCTCCTACGAGCAGTACTTC.